This entry describes one T cell receptor (beta chain). Data came from immunoSEQ multiplex PCR; TCRdb stores just in-frame clones and leaves some out. The data hold around 250,000 clones, with about 85% observed a single time. This entry comes from a study of blood T cell repertoires in COVID-19. Input material: PBMCs or T cells enriched from blood (not recorded which). The receptor was derived from a woman aged 50 to 65 who had been exposed to COVID-19.

The DNA for the CDR3 is TGTGCCAGCGAGAGGCAGCCGAACTACGAGCAGTACTTC. Translation: CASERQPNYEQYF. The chain employs TRBV6-5 and TRBJ2-7; no clear D. V dropped 8 bases and J dropped 3 bases, with 14 bases sitting between them. CDR1 MNHEY and CDR2 SVGAGI come from the germline V gene. This CDR3 has 13 amino acids.